This TCR beta chain is from a study of cytomegalovirus exposure and HLA in healthy donors. Libraries were prepared by immunoSEQ multiplex PCR; TCRdb keeps only in-frame clonotypes and omits some of them. The sample lists some 350,000 clones, about 85% occurring once. The sample holds one count of this clone. Germline assignment: CDR1 MDHEN and CDR2 SYDVKM. V trimming: 5 bases; J trimming: 3 bases; junction bases outside the gene matches: 16. The CDR3 runs to 17 residues. Sequences were obtained from PBMCs. This TCR was recovered from a woman aged 25 to 39 in good health and CMV-seropositive. The chain joins TRBV28 to TRBJ2-7, with TRBD2 matching over 7 bases. The CDR3 sequence is CASSQYLGAGWDYEQYF. CDR3 bases: TGTGCCAGCAGTCAGTACTTGGGAGCGGGATGGGACTACGAGCAGTACTTC. The complete variable domain, with remaining parts taken from reference TRBV28 and TRBJ2-7, reads DVKVTQSSRYLVKRTGEKVFLECVQDMDHENMFWYRQDPGLGLRLIYFSYDVKMKEKGDIPEGYSVSREKKERFSLILESASTNQTSMYLCASSQYLGAGWDYEQYFGPGTRLTVT.